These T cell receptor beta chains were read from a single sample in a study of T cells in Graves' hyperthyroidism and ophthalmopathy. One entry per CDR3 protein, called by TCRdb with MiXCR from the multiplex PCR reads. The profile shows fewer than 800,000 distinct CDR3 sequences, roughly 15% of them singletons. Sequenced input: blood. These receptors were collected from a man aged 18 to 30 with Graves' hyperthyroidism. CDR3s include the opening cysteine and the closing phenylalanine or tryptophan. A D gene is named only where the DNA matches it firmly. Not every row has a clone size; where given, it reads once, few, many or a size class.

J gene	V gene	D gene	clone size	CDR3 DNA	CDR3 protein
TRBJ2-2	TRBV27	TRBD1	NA	TGTGCCAGCAGTTCCCGGGACAGGGTGGACACCGGGGAGCTGTTTTTT	CASSSRDRVDTGELFF
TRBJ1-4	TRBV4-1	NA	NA	TGCGCCAGCAGCCAAACAGGGTTCGGGGAAAAACTGTTTTTT	CASSQTGFGEKLFF
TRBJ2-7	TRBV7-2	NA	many	TGTGCCAGCAGCTATTATGGAGGGGGGGGCTACGAGCAGTACTTC	CASSYYGGGGYEQYF
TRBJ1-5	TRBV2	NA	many	TGTGCCAGCAGTGCGTTCGGGTTAAGGCAGCCCCAGCATTTT	CASSAFGLRQPQHF
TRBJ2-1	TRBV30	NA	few	TGTGCCTGGAGCCCAGGGCTAGTTGATAGCGATGAGCAGTTCTTC	CAWSPGLVDSDEQFF
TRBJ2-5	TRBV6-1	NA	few	TGTGCCAGCAGTGAGGTGTGGGGCGCGGAGACCCAGTACTTC	CASSEVWGAETQYF
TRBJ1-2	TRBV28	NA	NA	TGTGCCGCCTGGGGCAGCTGGGATGGCTACACCTTC	CAAWGSWDGYTF
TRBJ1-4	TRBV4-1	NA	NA	TGTGCCAGCAGCCAAGCCGGGGGTCGGGGCTCTGAAAAACTGTTTTTT	CASSQAGGRGSEKLFF
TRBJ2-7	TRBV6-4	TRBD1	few	TGTGCCAGCAGCCTGACAGGGGGCCTTGACGAGCAGTACTTC	CASSLTGGLDEQYF
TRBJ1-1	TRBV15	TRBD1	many	TGTGCCACCAGCAGAGTCCCACAGGGGAAAACCCTGATGAACACTGAAGCTTTCTTT	CATSRVPQGKTLMNTEAFF
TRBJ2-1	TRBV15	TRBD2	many	TGTGCCACCAGCAGAGATTGGAGGGCGCGGGAGGGTGATGAGCAGTTCTTC	CATSRDWRAREGDEQFF
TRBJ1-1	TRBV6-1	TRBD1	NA	TGTGCCAGCAGCATGGGACAGACAGGCACTGAAGCTTTCTTT	CASSMGQTGTEAFF
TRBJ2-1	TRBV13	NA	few	TGTGCCAGCAGCTTAGGCCCCTCTAGTGGTGAGCAGTTCTTC	CASSLGPSSGEQFF
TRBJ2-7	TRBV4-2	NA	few	TGTGCCAGCAGCCAAGATTCGCAGCCTCCCGTCTACGAGCAGTACTTC	CASSQDSQPPVYEQYF
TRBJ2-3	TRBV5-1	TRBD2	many	TGCGCCAGCAGCTACGGGGGAGGGACAGATACGCAGTATTTT	CASSYGGGTDTQYF
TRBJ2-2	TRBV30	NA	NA	TGTGCCTGGACAGGGAACACCGGGGAGCTGTTTTTT	CAWTGNTGELFF